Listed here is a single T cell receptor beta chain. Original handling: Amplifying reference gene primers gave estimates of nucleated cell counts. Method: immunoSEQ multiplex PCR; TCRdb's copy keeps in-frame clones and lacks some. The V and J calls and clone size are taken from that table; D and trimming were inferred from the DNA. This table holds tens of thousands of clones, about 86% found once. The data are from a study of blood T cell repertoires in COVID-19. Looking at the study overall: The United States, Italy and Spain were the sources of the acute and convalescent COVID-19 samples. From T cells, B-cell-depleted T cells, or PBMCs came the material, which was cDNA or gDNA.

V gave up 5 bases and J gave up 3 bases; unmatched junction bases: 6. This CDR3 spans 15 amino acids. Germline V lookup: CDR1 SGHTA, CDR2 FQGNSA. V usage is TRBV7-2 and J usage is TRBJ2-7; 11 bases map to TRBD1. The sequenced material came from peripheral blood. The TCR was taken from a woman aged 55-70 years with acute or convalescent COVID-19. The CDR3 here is CASSLRDRGNYEQYF. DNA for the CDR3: TGTGCCAGCAGCCTCCGGGACAGGGGGAACTACGAGCAGTACTTC.